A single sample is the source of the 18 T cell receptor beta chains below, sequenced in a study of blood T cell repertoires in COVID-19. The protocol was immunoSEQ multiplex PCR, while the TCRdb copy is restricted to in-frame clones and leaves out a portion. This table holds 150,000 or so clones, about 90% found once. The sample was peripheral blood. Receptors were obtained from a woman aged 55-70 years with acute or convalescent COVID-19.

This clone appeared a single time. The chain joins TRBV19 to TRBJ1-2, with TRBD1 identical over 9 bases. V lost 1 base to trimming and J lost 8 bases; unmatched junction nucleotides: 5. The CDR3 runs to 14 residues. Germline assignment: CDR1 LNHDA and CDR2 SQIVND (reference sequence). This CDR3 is CASSIGDRVRGYTF. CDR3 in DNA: TGTGCCAGTAGTATAGGGGACAGGGTACGAGGCTACACCTTC.

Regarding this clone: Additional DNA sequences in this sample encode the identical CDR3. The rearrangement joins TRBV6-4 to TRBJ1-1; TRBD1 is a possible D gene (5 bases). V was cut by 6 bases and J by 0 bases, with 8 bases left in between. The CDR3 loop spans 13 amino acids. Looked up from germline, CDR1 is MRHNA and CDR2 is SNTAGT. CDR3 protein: CASSREVNTEAFF. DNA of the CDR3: TGTGCCAGCAGCAGGGAGGTGAACACTGAAGCTTTCTTT.

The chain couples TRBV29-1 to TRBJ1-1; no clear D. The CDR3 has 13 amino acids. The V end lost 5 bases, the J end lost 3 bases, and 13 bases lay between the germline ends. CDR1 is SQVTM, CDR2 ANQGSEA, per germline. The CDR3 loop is CSVHLTVDTEAFF. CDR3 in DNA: TGCAGCGTTCATCTAACAGTGGACACTGAAGCTTTCTTT.

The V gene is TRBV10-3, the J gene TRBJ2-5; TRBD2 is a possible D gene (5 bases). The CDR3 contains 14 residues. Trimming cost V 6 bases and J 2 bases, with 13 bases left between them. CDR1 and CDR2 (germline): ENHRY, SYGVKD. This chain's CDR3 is CAIRSSGLQETQYF. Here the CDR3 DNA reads TGTGCCATCAGGTCCAGCGGTCTACAAGAGACCCAGTACTTC.

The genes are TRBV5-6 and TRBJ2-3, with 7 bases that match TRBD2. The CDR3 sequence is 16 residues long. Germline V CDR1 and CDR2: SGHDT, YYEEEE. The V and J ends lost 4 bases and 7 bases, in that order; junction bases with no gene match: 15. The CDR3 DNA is TGTGCCAGCAGCAAGGGTCCTAGCGGTCCGGCAAATACGCAGTATTTT. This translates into CASSKGPSGPANTQYF.

This CDR3 is CASSQDDQGATYGYTF. In nucleotides, the CDR3 is TGTGCCAGCAGCCAAGACGACCAGGGGGCGACCTATGGCTACACCTTC. The chain joins TRBV4-2 to TRBJ1-2; 8 bases map to TRBD1. V shed 0 bases and J 4 bases; nucleotides not matched to a gene: 7. The CDR3 runs 16 residues. Per germline, CDR1 LGHNA and CDR2 YNFKEQ.

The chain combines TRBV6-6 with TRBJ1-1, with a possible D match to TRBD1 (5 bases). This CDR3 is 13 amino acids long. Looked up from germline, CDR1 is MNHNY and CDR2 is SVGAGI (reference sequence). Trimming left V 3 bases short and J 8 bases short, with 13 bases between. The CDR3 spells CASSYQYGGEAFF. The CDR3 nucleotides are TGTGCCAGCAGTTATCAATACGGGGGGGAAGCTTTCTTT.

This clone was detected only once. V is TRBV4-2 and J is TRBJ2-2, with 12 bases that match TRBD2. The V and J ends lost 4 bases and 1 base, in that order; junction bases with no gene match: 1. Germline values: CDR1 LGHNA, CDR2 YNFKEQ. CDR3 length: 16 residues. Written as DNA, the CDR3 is TGTGCCAGCAGCCTGACTAGCGGGGGGAACACCGGGGAGCTGTTTTTT. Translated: CASSLTSGGNTGELFF.

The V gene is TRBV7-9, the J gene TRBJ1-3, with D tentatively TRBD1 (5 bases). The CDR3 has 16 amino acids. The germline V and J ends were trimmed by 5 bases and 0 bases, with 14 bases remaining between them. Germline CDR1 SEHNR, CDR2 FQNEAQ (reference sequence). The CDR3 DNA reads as TGTGCCAGCAGCAAGGCCCCCAGGGTCTCTGGAAACACCATATATTTT. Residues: CASSKAPRVSGNTIYF. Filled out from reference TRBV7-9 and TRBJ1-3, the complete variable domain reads DTGVSQNPRHKITKRGQNVTFRCDPISEHNRLYWYRQTLGQGPEFLTYFQNEAQLEKSRLLSDRFSAERPKGSFSTLEIQRTEQGDSAMYLCASSKAPRVSGNTIYFGEGSWLTVV.

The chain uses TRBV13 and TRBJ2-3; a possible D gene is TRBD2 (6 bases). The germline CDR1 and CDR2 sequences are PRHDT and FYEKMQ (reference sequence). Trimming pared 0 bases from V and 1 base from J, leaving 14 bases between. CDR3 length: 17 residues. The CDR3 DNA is TGTGCCAGCAGCTTAGGCCGCTCGGGCGGGGGCACAGATACGCAGTATTTT. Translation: CASSLGRSGGGTDTQYF. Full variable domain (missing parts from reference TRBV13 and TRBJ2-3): AAGVIQSPRHLIKEKRETATLKCYPIPRHDTVYWYQQGPGQDPQFLISFYEKMQSDKGSIPDRFSAQQFSDYHSELNMSSLELGDSALYFCASSLGRSGGGTDTQYFGPGTRLTVL.

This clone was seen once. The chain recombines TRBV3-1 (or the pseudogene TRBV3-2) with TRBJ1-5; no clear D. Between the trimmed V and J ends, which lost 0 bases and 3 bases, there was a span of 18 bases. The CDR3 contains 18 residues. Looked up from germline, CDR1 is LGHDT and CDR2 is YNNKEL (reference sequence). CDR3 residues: CASSQDRRCGRDNQPQHF. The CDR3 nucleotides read TGTGCCAGCAGCCAAGACCGACGTTGTGGGAGGGACAATCAGCCCCAGCATTTT.

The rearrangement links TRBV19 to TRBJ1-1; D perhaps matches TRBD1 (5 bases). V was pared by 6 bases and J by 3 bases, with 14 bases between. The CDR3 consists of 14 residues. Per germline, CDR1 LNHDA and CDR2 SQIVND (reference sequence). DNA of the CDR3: TGTGCCAGTAGGATATCTGGGGGGGACACTGAAGCTTTCTTT. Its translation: CASRISGGDTEAFF.

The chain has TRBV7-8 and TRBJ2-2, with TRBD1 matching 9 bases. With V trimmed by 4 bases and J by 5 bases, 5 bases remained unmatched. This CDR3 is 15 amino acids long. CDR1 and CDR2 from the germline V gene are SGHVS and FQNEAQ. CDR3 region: CASSSGQGNTGELFF. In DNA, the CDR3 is TGTGCCAGCAGCTCGGGACAGGGAAATACCGGGGAGCTGTTTTTT.

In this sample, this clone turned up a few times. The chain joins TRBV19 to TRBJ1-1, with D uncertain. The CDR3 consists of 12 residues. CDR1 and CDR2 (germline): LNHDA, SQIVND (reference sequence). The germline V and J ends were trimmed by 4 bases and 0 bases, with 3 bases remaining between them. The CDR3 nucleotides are TGTGCCAGTAGTACGGTGAACACTGAAGCTTTCTTT. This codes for CASSTVNTEAFF.

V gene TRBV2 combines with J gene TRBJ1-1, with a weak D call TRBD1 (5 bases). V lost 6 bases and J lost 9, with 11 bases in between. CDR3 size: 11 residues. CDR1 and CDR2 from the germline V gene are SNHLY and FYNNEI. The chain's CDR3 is CASREGIKAFF. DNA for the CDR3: TGTGCCAGCAGGGAGGGGATAAAAGCTTTCTTT.

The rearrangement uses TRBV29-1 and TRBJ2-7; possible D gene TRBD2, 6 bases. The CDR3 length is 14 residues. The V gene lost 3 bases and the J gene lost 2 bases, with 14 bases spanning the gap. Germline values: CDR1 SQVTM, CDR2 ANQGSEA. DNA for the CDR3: TGCAGCGTTGAGGGACTCACGGGGGCCTACGAGCAGTACTTC. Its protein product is CSVEGLTGAYEQYF.

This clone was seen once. Here the CDR3 reads CASSQEGRITDTQYF. Here the CDR3 DNA reads TGTGCCAGCAGCCAAGAGGGCAGGATCACAGATACGCAGTATTTT. This chain uses TRBV4-2 with TRBJ2-3; D is unresolved. The V end lost 0 bases, the J end lost 2 bases, and 9 bases lay between the germline ends. In germline, CDR1 is LGHNA, CDR2 YNFKEQ. This CDR3 spans 15 amino acids.

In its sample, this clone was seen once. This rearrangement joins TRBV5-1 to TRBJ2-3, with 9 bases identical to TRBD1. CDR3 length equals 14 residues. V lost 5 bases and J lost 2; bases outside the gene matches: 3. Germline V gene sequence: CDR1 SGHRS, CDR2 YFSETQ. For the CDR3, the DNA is TGCGCCAGCAGTCGGGACAGGGACACAGATACGCAGTATTTT. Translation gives CASSRDRDTDTQYF.